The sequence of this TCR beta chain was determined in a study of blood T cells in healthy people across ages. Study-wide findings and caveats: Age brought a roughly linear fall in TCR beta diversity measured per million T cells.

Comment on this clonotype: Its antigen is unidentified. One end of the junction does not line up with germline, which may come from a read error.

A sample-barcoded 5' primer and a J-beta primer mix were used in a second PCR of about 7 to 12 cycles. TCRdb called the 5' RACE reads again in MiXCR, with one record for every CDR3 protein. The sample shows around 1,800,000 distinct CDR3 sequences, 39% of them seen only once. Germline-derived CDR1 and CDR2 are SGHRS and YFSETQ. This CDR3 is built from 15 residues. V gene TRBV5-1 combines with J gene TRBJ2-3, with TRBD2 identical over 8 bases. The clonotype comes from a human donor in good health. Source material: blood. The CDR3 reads CVSSLTRGGEDTQYF. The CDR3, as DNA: TGCGTCAGCAGCTTGACCCGGGGGGGCGAAGATACGCAGTATTTT.